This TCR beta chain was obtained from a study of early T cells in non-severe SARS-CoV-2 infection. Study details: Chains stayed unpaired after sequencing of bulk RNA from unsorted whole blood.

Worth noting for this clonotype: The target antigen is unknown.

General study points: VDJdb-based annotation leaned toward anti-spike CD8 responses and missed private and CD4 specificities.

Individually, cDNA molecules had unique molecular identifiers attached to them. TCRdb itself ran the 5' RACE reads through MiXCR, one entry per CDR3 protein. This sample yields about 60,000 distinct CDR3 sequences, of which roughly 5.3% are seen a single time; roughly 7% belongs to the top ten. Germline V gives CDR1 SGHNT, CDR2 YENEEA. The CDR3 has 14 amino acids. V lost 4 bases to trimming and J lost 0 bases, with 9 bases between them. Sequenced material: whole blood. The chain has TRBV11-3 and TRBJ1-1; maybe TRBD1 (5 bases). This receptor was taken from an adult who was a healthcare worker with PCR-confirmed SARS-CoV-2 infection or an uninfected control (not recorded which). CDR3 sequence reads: CASSSGSLNTEAFF. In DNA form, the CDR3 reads TGTGCCAGCAGCTCAGGGAGTCTGAACACTGAAGCTTTCTTT.